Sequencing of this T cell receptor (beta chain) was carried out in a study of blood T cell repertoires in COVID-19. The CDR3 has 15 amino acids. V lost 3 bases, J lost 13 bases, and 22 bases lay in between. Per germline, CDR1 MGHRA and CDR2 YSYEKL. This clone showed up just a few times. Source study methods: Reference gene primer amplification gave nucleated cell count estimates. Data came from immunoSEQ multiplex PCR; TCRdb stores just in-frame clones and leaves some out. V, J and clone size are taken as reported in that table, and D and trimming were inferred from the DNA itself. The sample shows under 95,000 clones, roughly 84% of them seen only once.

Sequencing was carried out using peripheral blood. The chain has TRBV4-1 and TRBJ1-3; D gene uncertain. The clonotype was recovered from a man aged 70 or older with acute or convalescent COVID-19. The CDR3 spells CASSQAPGLTLGIYF. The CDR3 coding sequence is TGCGCCAGCAGCCAGGCGCCGGGATTGACCCTAGGGATATATTTT.